Only one count was recorded for the clone carrying this T cell receptor (beta chain). Trimming pared 0 bases from V and 7 bases from J, leaving 11 bases between. CDR1 is SGHRS and CDR2 is YFSETQ in the germline V gene. This CDR3 has 14 amino acids. Each individual donor underwent a draw of about 9.1 milliliters of peripheral blood. The second PCR ran about 6 to 11 cycles with a sample-barcoded 5' primer and J-beta primers. At least 2.5 million CDR3-containing paired-end reads were obtained per sample. TCRdb reprocessed the 5' RACE reads with MiXCR, giving one entry per CDR3 protein. The sample lists roughly 1 million distinct CDR3 sequences; almost 25% were seen once. This entry belongs to a study of blood T cells in healthy people across ages. Across the whole study: About one barcoded beta molecule was captured per two T cells (by template switching).

These data also featured in a second study, about T cells of mothers and their children. This second study notes: The overlap seen between related mothers and children slightly exceeded that of unrelated pairs, though not significantly.

The sequence was collected from a girl aged 2 to 9 in good health. The sample taken for sequencing was blood. V is TRBV5-1 and J is TRBJ2-1, with D unresolved. CDR3 sequence reads: CASSLAGQGNEQFF. DNA for the CDR3: TGCGCCAGCAGCTTGGCCGGGCAAGGGAATGAGCAGTTCTTC.